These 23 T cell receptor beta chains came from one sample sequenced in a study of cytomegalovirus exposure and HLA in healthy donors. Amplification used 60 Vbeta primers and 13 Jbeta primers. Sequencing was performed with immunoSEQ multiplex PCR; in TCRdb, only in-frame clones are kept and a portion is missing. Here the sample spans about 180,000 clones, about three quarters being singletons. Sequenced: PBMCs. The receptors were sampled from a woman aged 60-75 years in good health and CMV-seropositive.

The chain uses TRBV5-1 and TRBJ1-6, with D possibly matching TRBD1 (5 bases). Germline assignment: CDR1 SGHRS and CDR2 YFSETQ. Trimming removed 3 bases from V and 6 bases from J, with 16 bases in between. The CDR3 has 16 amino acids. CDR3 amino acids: CASSWGEGLTNSPLHF. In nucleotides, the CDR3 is TGCGCCAGCAGCTGGGGGGAGGGACTGACTAATTCACCCCTCCACTTT.

CDR3 nucleotides: TGTGCCAGCAGCGTAGAGGACTTGAACACTGAAGCTTTCTTT. Residues: CASSVEDLNTEAFF. The V gene is TRBV9, the J gene TRBJ1-1; no firm D call. V was cut by 0 bases and J by 0 bases, with 6 bases left in between. Germline V CDR1 and CDR2: SGDLS, YYNGEE. CDR3 length equals 14 residues.

The CDR3 region has the DNA TGTGCCTGGAGTGCAGGGAGGGCCGGCAATCAGCCCCAGCATTTT. It encodes CAWSAGRAGNQPQHF. This rearrangement joins TRBV30 to TRBJ1-5, with D possibly being TRBD1 (5 bases). V gave up 1 base and J gave up 2 bases, with 12 bases separating them. Germline assignment: CDR1 GTSNPN and CDR2 SVGIG (reference sequence). This CDR3 is 15 amino acids long.

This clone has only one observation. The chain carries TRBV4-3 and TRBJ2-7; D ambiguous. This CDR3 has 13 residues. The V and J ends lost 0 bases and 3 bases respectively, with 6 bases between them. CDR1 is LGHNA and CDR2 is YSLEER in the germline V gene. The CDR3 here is CASSQEFSYEQYF. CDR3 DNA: TGCGCCAGCAGCCAAGAGTTCAGCTACGAGCAGTACTTC.

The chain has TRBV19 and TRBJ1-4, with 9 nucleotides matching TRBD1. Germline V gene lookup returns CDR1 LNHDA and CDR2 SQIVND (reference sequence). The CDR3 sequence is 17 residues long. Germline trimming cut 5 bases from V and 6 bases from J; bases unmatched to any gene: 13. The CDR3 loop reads CASSPTYSGTGYEKLFF. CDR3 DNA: TGTGCCAGTAGTCCTACCTACTCCGGGACAGGGTATGAAAAACTGTTTTTT.

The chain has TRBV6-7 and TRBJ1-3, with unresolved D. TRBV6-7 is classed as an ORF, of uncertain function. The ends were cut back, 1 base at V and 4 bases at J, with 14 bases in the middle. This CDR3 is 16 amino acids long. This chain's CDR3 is CASSYLLVLRGNTIYF. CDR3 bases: TGTGCCAGCAGTTACTTATTGGTTCTTCGGGGAAACACCATATATTTT.

CDR3 sequence reads: CASGEREGGALLEQYF. The CDR3 DNA reads as TGTGCCAGCGGTGAGCGGGAGGGCGGAGCGCTTCTGGAGCAGTACTTC. V is TRBV7-9 and J is TRBJ2-5, with 10 bases fitting TRBD2. Germline V gives CDR1 SEHNR, CDR2 FQNEAQ (reference sequence). After removal of 8 bases from V and 11 bases from J, the junction contained 20 bases not matched to a gene. This CDR3 comprises 16 residues.

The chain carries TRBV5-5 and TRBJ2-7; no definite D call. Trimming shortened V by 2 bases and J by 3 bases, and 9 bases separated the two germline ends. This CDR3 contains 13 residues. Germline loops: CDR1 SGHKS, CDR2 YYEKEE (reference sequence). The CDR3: CASSLLEIYEQYF. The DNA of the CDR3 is TGTGCCAGCAGCTTACTTGAAATCTACGAGCAGTACTTC.

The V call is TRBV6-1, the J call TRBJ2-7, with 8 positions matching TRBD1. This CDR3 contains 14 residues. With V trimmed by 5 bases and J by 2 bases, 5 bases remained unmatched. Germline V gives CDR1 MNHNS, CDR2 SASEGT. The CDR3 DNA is TGTGCCAGCAGTAAAGGACAGGGAACCTACGAGCAGTACTTC. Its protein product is CASSKGQGTYEQYF.

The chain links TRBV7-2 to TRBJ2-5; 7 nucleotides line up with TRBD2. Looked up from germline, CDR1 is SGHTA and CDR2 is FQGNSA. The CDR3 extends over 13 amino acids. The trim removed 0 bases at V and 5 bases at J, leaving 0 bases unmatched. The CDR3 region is CASSLARGETQYF. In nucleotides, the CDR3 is TGTGCCAGCAGCTTAGCGCGGGGGGAGACCCAGTACTTC.

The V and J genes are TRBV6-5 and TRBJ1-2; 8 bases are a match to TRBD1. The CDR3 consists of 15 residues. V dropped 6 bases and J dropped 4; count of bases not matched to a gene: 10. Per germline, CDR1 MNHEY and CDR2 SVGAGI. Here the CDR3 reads CASRSTGERSYGYTF. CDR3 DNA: TGTGCCAGCAGATCGACAGGGGAGAGGAGCTATGGCTACACCTTC.

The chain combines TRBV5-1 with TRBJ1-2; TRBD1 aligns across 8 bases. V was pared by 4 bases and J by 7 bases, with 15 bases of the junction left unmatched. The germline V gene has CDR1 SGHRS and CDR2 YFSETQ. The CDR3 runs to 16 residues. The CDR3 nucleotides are TGCGCCAGCAGCCCCACCGGACAGGGTCTTTACTCTGGCTACACCTTC. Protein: CASSPTGQGLYSGYTF.

This CDR3 is CASSLAGENEQFF. CDR3 coding DNA: TGCGCCAGCAGCTTGGCCGGTGAAAATGAGCAGTTCTTC. The rearrangement uses TRBV5-1 and TRBJ2-1, with D uncertain. The V and J ends lost 0 bases and 7 bases respectively, with 8 bases between them. CDR3 size: 13 residues. The germline gives CDR1 SGHRS, CDR2 YFSETQ.

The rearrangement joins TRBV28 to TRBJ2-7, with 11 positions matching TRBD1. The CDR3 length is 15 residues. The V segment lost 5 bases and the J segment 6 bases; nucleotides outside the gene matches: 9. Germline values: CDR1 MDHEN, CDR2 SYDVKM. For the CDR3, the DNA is TGTGCCAGCAGTCCCCAGGACAGGGGGCCGGCCGAGCAGTACTTC. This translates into CASSPQDRGPAEQYF.

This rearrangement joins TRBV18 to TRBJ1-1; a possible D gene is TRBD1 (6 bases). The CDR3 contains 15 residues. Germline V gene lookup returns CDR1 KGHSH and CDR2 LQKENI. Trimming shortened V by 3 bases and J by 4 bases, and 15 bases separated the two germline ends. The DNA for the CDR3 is TGTGCCAGCTCACCGAACCAACAGGGTGGCACTGAAGCTTTCTTT. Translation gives CASSPNQQGGTEAFF.

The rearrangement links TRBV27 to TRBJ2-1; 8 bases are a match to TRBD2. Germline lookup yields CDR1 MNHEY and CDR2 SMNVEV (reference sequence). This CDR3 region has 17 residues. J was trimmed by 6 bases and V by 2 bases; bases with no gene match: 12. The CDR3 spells CASSLVNLAGRSNEQFF. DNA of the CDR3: TGTGCCAGCAGTTTAGTTAACTTAGCGGGGAGATCCAATGAGCAGTTCTTC.

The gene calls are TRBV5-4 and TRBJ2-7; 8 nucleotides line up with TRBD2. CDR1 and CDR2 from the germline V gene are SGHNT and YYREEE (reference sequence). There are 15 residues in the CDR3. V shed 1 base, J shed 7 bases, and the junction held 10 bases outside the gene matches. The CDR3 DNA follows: TGTGCCAGCAGCTTGAAGCGGGAGATTTCGGAAGAGCAGTACTTC. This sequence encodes CASSLKREISEEQYF.

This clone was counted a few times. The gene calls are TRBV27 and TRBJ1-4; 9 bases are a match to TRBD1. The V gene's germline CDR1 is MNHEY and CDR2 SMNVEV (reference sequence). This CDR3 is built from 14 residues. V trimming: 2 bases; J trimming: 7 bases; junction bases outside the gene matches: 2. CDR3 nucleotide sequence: TGTGCCAGCAGTTTACACAGGGGGCTTGAAAAACTGTTTTTT. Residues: CASSLHRGLEKLFF.

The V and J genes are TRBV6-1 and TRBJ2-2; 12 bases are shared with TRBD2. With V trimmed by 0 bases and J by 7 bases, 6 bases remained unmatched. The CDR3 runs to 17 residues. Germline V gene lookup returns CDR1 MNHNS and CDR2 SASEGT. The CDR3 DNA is TGTGCCAGCAGTGAAGCGCTAGCGGGGGGGCCTGTCGGGGAGCTGTTTTTT. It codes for CASSEALAGGPVGELFF.

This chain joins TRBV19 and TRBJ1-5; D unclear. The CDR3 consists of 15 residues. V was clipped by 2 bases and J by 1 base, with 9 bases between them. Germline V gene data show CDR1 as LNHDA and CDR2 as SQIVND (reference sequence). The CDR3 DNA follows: TGTGCCAGTAGTATAATTCCGGGAAGCAATCAGCCCCAGCATTTT. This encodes CASSIIPGSNQPQHF.

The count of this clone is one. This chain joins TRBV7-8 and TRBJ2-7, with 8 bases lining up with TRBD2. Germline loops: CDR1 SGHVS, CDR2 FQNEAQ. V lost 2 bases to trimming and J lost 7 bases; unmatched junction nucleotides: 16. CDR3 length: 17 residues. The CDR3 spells CASSLMSSELAGWEQYF. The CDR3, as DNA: TGTGCCAGCAGCTTAATGTCCTCGGAGCTAGCGGGTTGGGAGCAGTACTTC.

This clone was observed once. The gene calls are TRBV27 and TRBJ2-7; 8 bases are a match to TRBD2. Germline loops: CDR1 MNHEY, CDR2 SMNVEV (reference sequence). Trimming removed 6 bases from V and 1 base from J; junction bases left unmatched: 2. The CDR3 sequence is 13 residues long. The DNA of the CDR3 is TGTGCCAGCAGACTAGCGGCTTCCTACGAGCAGTACTTC. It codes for CASRLAASYEQYF.

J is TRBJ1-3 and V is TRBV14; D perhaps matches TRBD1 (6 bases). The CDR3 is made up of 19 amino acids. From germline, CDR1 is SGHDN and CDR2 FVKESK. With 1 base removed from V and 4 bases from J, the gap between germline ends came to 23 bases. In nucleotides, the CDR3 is TGTGCCAGCAGCCAAGCCCACCCCCTACAGGGCACCTTGGGAAACACCATATATTTT. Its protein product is CASSQAHPLQGTLGNTIYF. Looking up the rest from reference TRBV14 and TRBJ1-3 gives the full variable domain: EAGVTQFPSHSVIEKGQTVTLRCDPISGHDNLYWYRRVMGKEIKFLLHFVKESKQDESGMPNNRFLAERTGGTYSTLKVQPAELEDSGVYFCASSQAHPLQGTLGNTIYFGEGSWLTVV.